Listed below are T cell receptor beta chains from one sample, sequenced in a study of regulatory T cells in long-lasting Graves disease. TCRdb re-derived calls from the multiplex PCR reads in MiXCR, one entry per CDR3 protein. Here the sample spans 420,000 or so distinct CDR3 sequences, approximately 16% being singletons. These data also featured in a second study, about T cells in Graves' hyperthyroidism and ophthalmopathy.

This material consisted of peripheral blood mononuclear cells (PBMCs), taken at new diagnosis, from a patient treated with antithyroid drugs. The receptors stem from a woman aged 18-35 years with Graves disease. Each CDR3 is given with its conserved first and last residue. D genes are given only for firm matches. The size field is filled for only some rows; it gives once, few, many or a size class.

D gene,V gene,clone size,CDR3 length,J gene,CDR3 protein,CDR3 DNA
NA,TRBV11-2,many,13,TRBJ2-2,CASSPPLTGELFF,TGTGCCAGCAGCCCTCCTTTGACCGGGGAGCTGTTTTTT
NA,TRBV6-5,many,18,TRBJ2-3,CASSYSGVAIPSTDTQYF,TGTGCCAGCAGTTACTCCGGGGTTGCTATCCCCAGCACAGATACGCAGTATTTT
TRBD2,TRBV7-7,many,13,TRBJ2-1,CASSRSGSYEQFF,TGTGCTAGCAGCCGTAGCGGGAGTTATGAGCAGTTCTTC
NA,TRBV18,few,13,TRBJ2-7,CASSSARRDGGNF,TGTGCCAGCTCATCGGCCCGAAGGGACGGTGGTAACTTC
NA,TRBV7-9,many,14,TRBJ2-3,CASSLTVTADTQYF,TGTGCCAGCAGCCTAACGGTTACAGCAGATACGCAGTATTTT
NA,TRBV20-1,NA,12,TRBJ2-7,CSARYSSHEQYF,TGCAGTGCCCGTTATTCCTCGCACGAGCAGTACTTC
TRBD1,TRBV7-6,NA,15,TRBJ2-7,CASSPKGTGGFEQYF,TGTGCCAGCAGCCCCAAGGGGACAGGGGGCTTCGAGCAGTACTTC
TRBD1,TRBV28,NA,17,TRBJ2-1,CASIRTQGSSSYNEQFF,TGTGCCAGCATCCGGACACAGGGGTCAAGCTCCTACAATGAGCAGTTCTTC
TRBD1,TRBV18,few,16,TRBJ2-1,CASSPGTGGISDEQFF,TGTGCCAGCTCACCAGGGACAGGAGGCATATCGGATGAGCAGTTCTTC
TRBD2,TRBV11-2,few,15,TRBJ2-1,CASSLEVAGGNEQFF,TGTGCCAGCAGCTTAGAGGTAGCGGGAGGGAATGAGCAGTTCTTC
TRBD2,TRBV20-1,few,14,TRBJ2-7,CSASLSSGTYEQYF,TGCAGTGCTAGCTTATCTAGCGGGACCTACGAGCAGTACTTC
NA,TRBV6-9,few,14,TRBJ1-1,CASSYSQGFTEAFF,TGTGCCAGCAGTTACTCACAGGGATTTACTGAAGCTTTCTTT
NA,TRBV25-1,NA,15,TRBJ1-5,CASSGIGTLNQPQHF,TGTGCCAGCAGTGGAATCGGGACACTCAATCAGCCCCAGCATTTT
TRBD1,TRBV20-1,many,13,TRBJ1-5,CSALQGAGQPQHF,TGCAGTGCGTTACAGGGGGCTGGACAGCCCCAGCATTTT
NA,TRBV29-1,few,10,TRBJ1-1,CSVHNAEAFF,TGCAGCGTTCATAACGCCGAAGCTTTCTTT
NA,TRBV20-1,NA,14,TRBJ2-1,CSARGKFHYNEQFF,TGCAGTGCTAGAGGTAAATTCCACTACAATGAGCAGTTCTTC
TRBD1,TRBV14,few,14,TRBJ1-1,CASSPTGQETEAFF,TGTGCCAGCAGCCCGACAGGGCAGGAGACTGAAGCTTTCTTT
TRBD2,TRBV5-1,few,15,TRBJ2-1,CASSREGGPTDEQFF,TGCGCCAGCAGCCGGGAGGGTGGGCCTACGGATGAGCAGTTCTTC
NA,TRBV28,many,13,TRBJ1-2,CASRDRSFYGYTF,TGTGCCTCCCGGGACCGATCTTTCTATGGCTACACCTTC
NA,TRBV11-2,NA,15,TRBJ1-1,CASSPTGSRLAEAFF,TGTGCCAGCAGCCCGACAGGTTCGCGGTTGGCTGAAGCTTTCTTT
NA,TRBV9,NA,14,TRBJ2-3,CASSAGIAEYTQYF,TGTGCCAGCAGCGCGGGGATAGCGGAATATACGCAGTATTTT
NA,TRBV7-2,few,15,TRBJ2-7,CASSLGSQTTNEQYF,TGTGCCAGCAGCTTAGGTTCACAGACTACTAACGAGCAGTACTTC
NA,TRBV7-2,few,16,TRBJ2-5,CASSLAGPAGQETQYF,TGTGCCAGCAGCTTAGCGGGCCCCGCGGGGCAAGAGACCCAGTACTTC
TRBD2,TRBV9,NA,15,TRBJ2-1,CASSVEREAYNEQFF,TGTGCCAGCAGCGTAGAACGGGAGGCCTACAATGAGCAGTTCTTC
TRBD2,TRBV20-1,NA,13,TRBJ2-3,CSGQREAGDTQYF,TGCAGTGGTCAGCGGGAGGCGGGAGATACGCAGTATTTT
NA,TRBV20-1,few,16,TRBJ1-5,CSASTARVDSNQPQHF,TGCAGTGCTAGCACCGCCAGGGTGGATAGCAATCAGCCCCAGCATTTT
NA,TRBV9,few,16,TRBJ1-3,CASSVALTNSGNTIYF,TGTGCCAGCAGCGTAGCTTTGACAAACTCTGGAAACACCATATATTTT
NA,TRBV3-1,few,15,TRBJ2-3,CASSQRGTSTDTQYF,TGTGCCAGCAGCCAACGGGGCACTAGCACAGATACGCAGTATTTT
TRBD1,TRBV6-2/TRBV6-3,many,14,TRBJ1-5,CASRTGYSGQPQHF,TGTGCCAGCAGGACAGGGTACTCAGGTCAGCCCCAGCATTTT
NA,TRBV6-5,many,17,TRBJ1-1,CASSYSSVVLRNTEAFF,TGTGCCAGCAGTTACTCGAGCGTGGTACTACGGAACACTGAAGCTTTCTTT
TRBD2,TRBV7-3,many,13,TRBJ2-7,CASSGGTKHEQYF,TGTGCCAGCAGCGGTGGGACTAAACACGAGCAGTACTTC
NA,TRBV6-1,NA,19,TRBJ2-1,CASSKSGTWAPPRDNEQFF,TGTGCCAGCAGTAAATCCGGGACTTGGGCCCCCCCCCGCGACAATGAGCAGTTCTTC
TRBD2,TRBV27,medium-sized,16,TRBJ2-3,CASSSRLAGSTDTQYF,TGTGCCAGCAGTTCCCGACTAGCGGGAAGCACAGATACGCAGTATTTT
NA,TRBV6-2/TRBV6-3,NA,13,TRBJ2-7,CASSYSAPSVQYF,TGTGCCAGCAGTTACTCCGCCCCGTCCGTGCAGTACTTC
TRBD2,TRBV5-4,few,15,TRBJ2-1,CASSLSLRGNNEQFF,TGTGCCAGCAGCTTGTCGTTGCGGGGGAACAATGAGCAGTTCTTC
NA,TRBV12-3/TRBV12-4,many,13,TRBJ1-2,CASSLVRGYGYTF,TGTGCCAGCAGTTTGGTCCGGGGTTATGGCTACACCTTC
TRBD1,TRBV28,many,15,TRBJ1-1,CASAPGQGGNTEAFF,TGTGCCAGCGCACCGGGACAGGGGGGTAACACTGAAGCTTTCTTT
TRBD2,TRBV7-2,once,21,TRBJ2-3,CASSPQPDGLAGGVGTDTQYF,TGTGCCAGCAGCCCGCAGCCGGACGGACTAGCGGGAGGGGTGGGGACAGATACGCAGTATTTT
NA,TRBV20-1,few,15,TRBJ2-7,CSARDSLQISYEQYF,TGCAGTGCTAGAGATAGTTTACAGATATCCTACGAGCAGTACTTC